The 10 T cell receptor beta chains presented below share a single source sample, sequenced in a study of blood T cell repertoires in COVID-19. Using immunoSEQ multiplex PCR, the repertoire was profiled, and TCRdb retains in-frame clones only, with some absent. The data hold about 220,000 clones, with 82% observed a single time. Sequenced input: PBMCs or T cells enriched from blood (not recorded which). Receptor source: a woman aged 55-69 years who had recovered from COVID-19.

The J gene is TRBJ2-7, the V gene TRBV29-1; 10 nucleotides align to TRBD2. V trimming: 6 bases; J trimming: 6 bases; junction bases outside the gene matches: 11. CDR3 length: 14 amino acids. CDR1 and CDR2 from the germline V gene are SQVTM and ANQGSEA. CDR3 residues: CSVAQSGRAAEQYF. As DNA, the CDR3 is TGCAGCGTGGCCCAGAGCGGGAGGGCCGCCGAGCAGTACTTC.

CDR3 amino acids: CASSSTSGSDEQYF. The CDR3 coding sequence is TGCGCCAGCAGCTCGACTAGCGGGAGCGACGAGCAGTACTTC. The J gene is TRBJ2-7, the V gene TRBV5-1; 12 positions match TRBD2. This CDR3 has 14 amino acids. Germline trimming cut 3 bases from V and 5 bases from J; bases unmatched to any gene: 3. The germline V gene encodes CDR1 SGHRS and CDR2 YFSETQ.

The chain is built from TRBV7-9 and TRBJ2-2; D may be TRBD1 (5 bases). The CDR3 totals 15 residues. The germline V gene has CDR1 SEHNR and CDR2 FQNEAQ (reference sequence). V lost 6 bases and J 4 bases, leaving 15 bases between the germline ends. This CDR3 is CASSHMVQGTGELFF. Here the CDR3 DNA reads TGTGCCAGCAGTCACATGGTGCAGGGCACCGGGGAGCTGTTTTTT.

In regard to this clone: The junction does not match germline at one end; this may be a read error. The J gene is TRBJ2-4, the V gene TRBV3-1 (or the pseudogene TRBV3-2); 7 bases are a match to TRBD1. Germline V CDR1 and CDR2: LGHDT, YNNKEL (reference sequence). This CDR3 is 16 amino acids long. The CDR3 nucleotides read TGTGCCAGCAGTCAAGGACAGGTACTAGCCAAAAACATTCAGTACTTC. Protein sequence: CASSQGQVLAKNIQYF.

CDR3 sequence reads: CASSERWVEGNSPLHF. The DNA for the CDR3 is TGTGCCAGCAGTGAACGATGGGTCGAGGGCAATTCACCCCTCCACTTT. This chain uses TRBV25-1 with TRBJ1-6; D is ambiguous. Germline values: CDR1 MGHDK, CDR2 SYGVNS. This CDR3 region has 16 residues. V lost 2 bases and J 7 bases, leaving 15 bases between the germline ends.

This clone was detected once. The rearrangement joins TRBV28 to TRBJ1-2; 12 bases map to TRBD1. The length of the CDR3 is 16 residues. V trimming: 8 bases; J trimming: 3 bases; junction bases outside the gene matches: 10. Looked up from germline, CDR1 is MDHEN and CDR2 is SYDVKM. The CDR3 is CASGTSGTGGDYGYTF. CDR3 bases: TGTGCCAGCGGGACTTCCGGGACAGGGGGCGACTATGGCTACACCTTC.

The count of this clone is one. This rearrangement joins TRBV11-2 to TRBJ2-3, with 7 bases fitting TRBD1. V lost 5 bases, J lost 3 bases, and 14 bases stayed unmatched. The germline V gene has CDR1 SGHAT and CDR2 FQNNGV. The CDR3 has 17 amino acids. CDR3 in amino acids: CASSLGQSTLKTDTQYF. The CDR3, as DNA: TGTGCCAGCAGCCTGGGACAGTCCACTCTCAAAACAGATACGCAGTATTTT.

V gene TRBV7-2 combines with J gene TRBJ1-1; a weak D match, TRBD1 (5 bases). This CDR3 spans 14 amino acids. The V end lost 6 bases, the J end lost 3 bases, and 14 bases lay between the germline ends. Per germline, CDR1 SGHTA and CDR2 FQGNSA. This chain's CDR3 is CASRPVDSYTEAFF. The CDR3, as DNA: TGTGCCAGCAGACCTGTCGACAGCTACACTGAAGCTTTCTTT.

This clone appeared a single time. V and J are TRBV6-5 and TRBJ2-3; 7 positions match TRBD1. The germline V gene has CDR1 MNHEY and CDR2 SVGAGI. The V and J ends lost 7 bases and 0 bases, in that order; junction bases with no gene match: 7. This CDR3 contains 15 residues. The CDR3 is CASTSGQVSTDTQYF. The CDR3 nucleotides are TGTGCCAGCACCTCAGGACAGGTCAGCACAGATACGCAGTATTTT.

V gene TRBV19 combines with J gene TRBJ1-2; D call uncertain. The CDR3 covers 14 residues. V was cut by 3 bases and J by 8 bases, with 16 bases left in between. Germline V gene lookup returns CDR1 LNHDA and CDR2 SQIVND (reference sequence). The CDR3 sequence is CASSIGRSAGGYTF. CDR3 bases: TGTGCCAGTAGTATCGGCAGGTCGGCAGGAGGCTACACCTTC.